This is a list of T cell receptor beta chains from one sample in a study of PD-1 blockade in mismatch repair-deficient tumors. TCRdb's table, derived via immunoSEQ multiplex PCR, lists solely in-frame clones and lacks some. The sample holds 90,000 to 130,000 clones, 60% to 85% seen once. Material: peripheral blood, obtained roughly 13 months after starting pembrolizumab. The receptors come from an adult with mismatch repair-deficient cancer. Each CDR3 is given with its conserved first and last residue. The D gene is left open where the match is weak. Clone sizes are given selectively: once, few, many, or a class where the clone is expanded.

j_gene,len,d_gene,abundance,v_gene,CDR3nt,CDR3aa
TRBJ2-5,13,.,.,TRBV19,TGTGCCAGTAGTAGGCAGTACCAAGAGACCCAGTACTTC,CASSRQYQETQYF
TRBJ1-1,13,.,.,TRBV6-1,TGTGCCAGCAGGCAAGGGGCCGGCACTGAAGCTTTCTTT,CASRQGAGTEAFF
TRBJ2-3,16,TRBD2,.,TRBV6-1,TGTGCCAGCAGTGAGAGACTAGCGGGAGGCACAGATACGCAGTATTTT,CASSERLAGGTDTQYF
TRBJ2-2,15,.,.,TRBV18,TGTGCCAGCTCACCACGCCCGGAGAACACCGGGGAGCTGTTTTTT,CASSPRPENTGELFF
TRBJ1-1,13,.,.,TRBV19,TGTGCCAGTAGTATGATGGGTTCCACTGAAGCTTTCTTT,CASSMMGSTEAFF
TRBJ1-1,11,.,.,TRBV30,TGTGCCTCGGCTTCGAACACTGAAGCTTTCTTT,CASASNTEAFF
TRBJ1-5,15,.,.,TRBV19,TGTGCCAGTATGGTGTACGGGGAGAGCAATCAGCCCCAGCATTTT,CASMVYGESNQPQHF
TRBJ1-5,17,TRBD1,.,TRBV7-2,TGTGCCAGCAGCGCCGACAGGGAGATATGGGGCAATCAGCCCCAGCATTTT,CASSADREIWGNQPQHF
TRBJ2-1,15,TRBD2,.,TRBV5-1,TGCGCCAGCAGCTTAGCGGGAGGGCCTGGCAATGAGCAGTTCTTC,CASSLAGGPGNEQFF
TRBJ2-5,16,.,few,TRBV1,TGCACCAGCATCCTCAATCTAGCGGGGAGGGTGGTGTCCCAGTACTTC,CTSILNLAGRVVSQYF
TRBJ1-5,15,TRBD1,.,TRBV6-1,TGTGCCAGCAGGGTCAGGGGGCAGAGCAATCAGCCCCAGCATTTT,CASRVRGQSNQPQHF
TRBJ1-1,13,.,.,TRBV29-1,TGCAGCGTTATATTGGGACAAAACACTGAAGCTTTCTTT,CSVILGQNTEAFF
TRBJ2-3,14,.,.,TRBV2,TGTGCCAGCACCAAGGGGCGGGCCACAGATACGCAGTATTTT,CASTKGRATDTQYF
TRBJ2-1,15,.,once,TRBV5-1,TGCGCCAGCAGGGAGCCCGGGGGCTCCTACAATGAGCAGTTCTTC,CASREPGGSYNEQFF
TRBJ1-2,12,.,.,TRBV19,TGTGCCAGTAGTACCTCGACAGTCGGCTACACCTTC,CASSTSTVGYTF
TRBJ2-3,13,.,.,TRBV5-8,TGTGCCAGCAGCTCGACTAGCACAGATACGCAGTATTTT,CASSSTSTDTQYF
TRBJ2-5,14,.,once,TRBV7-2,TGTGCCAGCAGGCAAGGGTCCTTTCAAGAGACCCAGTACTTC,CASRQGSFQETQYF
TRBJ2-7,15,.,.,TRBV15,TGTGCCACCAGCAGAGATCGGGGAAGCTCCTACGAGCAGTACTTC,CATSRDRGSSYEQYF
TRBJ2-2,14,.,few,TRBV10-3,TGTGCCATCAGTGACAGGGGAAAAACCGGGGAGCTGTTTTTT,CAISDRGKTGELFF
TRBJ2-7,16,TRBD1,.,TRBV7-9,TGTGCCAGCAGCCCCATGACAGGGCTTCGTTACTACGAGCAGTACTTC,CASSPMTGLRYYEQYF
TRBJ2-7,14,.,.,TRBV5-1,TGCGCCAGCAGCTTGGATCAGGGCCCCTACGAGCAGTACTTC,CASSLDQGPYEQYF
TRBJ2-2,15,TRBD1,.,TRBV27,TGTGCCAGCAGTTTTTCAGGGGGCTTCAGCGGGGAGCTGTTTTTT,CASSFSGGFSGELFF
TRBJ2-7,15,.,.,TRBV12-5,TGTGCTAGTGGTTTGGTACGGGCAGGGTGGTACGAGCAGTACTTC,CASGLVRAGWYEQYF
TRBJ2-7,13,.,.,TRBV21-1,TGTGCCAGCAGCAAAGTAACGGTCTACGAGCAGTACTTC,CASSKVTVYEQYF
TRBJ1-4,16,TRBD1,once,TRBV7-9,TGTGCCAGCAGCGGGGGACAGCCCGCAACTAATGAAAAACTGTTTTTT,CASSGGQPATNEKLFF
TRBJ2-1,14,TRBD2,few,TRBV4-2,TGTGCCAGCACTGAGAGGACTAGCGACAATGAGCAGTTCTTC,CASTERTSDNEQFF
TRBJ2-7,17,.,.,TRBV14,TGTGCCAGCAGCCAAGATATAGTAGGTACGGGTCCCTACGAGCAGTACTTC,CASSQDIVGTGPYEQYF
TRBJ1-2,15,.,.,TRBV4-3,TGCGCCAGCAGCCCCCAAGGAGTTGGGCAGTATGGCTACACCTTC,CASSPQGVGQYGYTF
TRBJ1-4,15,TRBD1,.,TRBV5-6,TGTGCCAGCAGCCGCTTACAGGACAGGAATGAAAAACTGTTTTTT,CASSRLQDRNEKLFF
TRBJ2-7,14,TRBD1,.,TRBV5-5,TGTGCCAGCAGCGTGGGACAGGGCGATTACGAGCAGTACTTC,CASSVGQGDYEQYF
TRBJ1-5,15,.,once,TRBV9,TGTGCCAGCAGCGCTGGGACTTATAGCAATCAGCCCCAGCATTTT,CASSAGTYSNQPQHF
TRBJ1-2,12,.,.,TRBV7-9,TGTGCCAGCAGCCCGGGTAACTATGGCTACACCTTC,CASSPGNYGYTF
TRBJ1-6,13,.,.,TRBV5-6,TGTGCCAGCTCAGGAGGGATCGGTTCACCCCTCCACTTT,CASSGGIGSPLHF
TRBJ2-7,16,.,.,TRBV19,TGTGCCAGTAGTCCGACGGGGGTTGGAGGTGGCTACGAGCAGTACTTC,CASSPTGVGGGYEQYF
TRBJ2-7,16,.,once,TRBV7-9,TGTGCCAGCAGCCCTACAAAGAACCGGGGCTCCTACGAGCAGTACTTC,CASSPTKNRGSYEQYF
TRBJ2-5,12,.,.,TRBV10-3,TGTGCCGGCCGAGGCGACGGAGAGACCCAGTACTTC,CAGRGDGETQYF
TRBJ2-5,17,.,.,TRBV7-6,TGTGCCAGCAGCTTAGTCGGCTACACGTGGTACCAAGAGACCCAGTACTTC,CASSLVGYTWYQETQYF
TRBJ1-2,13,.,.,TRBV18,TGTGCCAGCTCACCGAATACTACCTATGGCTACACCTTC,CASSPNTTYGYTF
TRBJ2-1,15,TRBD2,.,TRBV27,TGTGCCAGCAGTTTGGGGACTAGCTATTACAATGAGCAGTTCTTC,CASSLGTSYYNEQFF
TRBJ2-3,15,.,.,TRBV13,TGTGCCAGCAGCTTAAAGTGGGAGTCCTCAGATACGCAGTATTTT,CASSLKWESSDTQYF
TRBJ1-2,16,TRBD1,.,TRBV28,TGTGCCAGCAGTTTCTTTCATCCGGGACAGGGGGAGGGCTACACCTTC,CASSFFHPGQGEGYTF
TRBJ1-2,14,.,once,TRBV9,TGTGCCAGCAGCGTAGACGCAGCTCACTATGGCTACACCTTC,CASSVDAAHYGYTF
TRBJ2-5,12,TRBD2,few,TRBV6-6,TGTGCCAGCAGTCTAGCGGAAGAGACCCAGTACTTC,CASSLAEETQYF
TRBJ1-5,13,.,.,TRBV14,TGTGCCAGCAGCAGCGGACTGAATCAGCCCCAGCATTTT,CASSSGLNQPQHF
TRBJ1-2,14,.,once,TRBV19,TGTGCCAGTAGTATAGGACAGTCACGCTATGGCTACACCTTC,CASSIGQSRYGYTF
TRBJ2-5,12,TRBD1,.,TRBV5-5,TGTGCCAGCAGCTACAGGGGAAAGACCCAGTACTTC,CASSYRGKTQYF
TRBJ1-3,16,.,.,TRBV6-5,TGTGCCAGCAGTTACGCAGGGGTTCACTCTGGAAACACCATATATTTT,CASSYAGVHSGNTIYF
TRBJ2-1,15,.,.,TRBV4-2,TGTGCCAGCAGCCAAGTCCAGGGGACGTACAATGAGCAGTTCTTC,CASSQVQGTYNEQFF
TRBJ2-1,13,.,.,TRBV7-3,TGTGCCAGCAGCTTAAGGGCCTCCAGCGAACCGTTCTTC,CASSLRASSEPFF
TRBJ1-2,15,.,.,TRBV4-1,TGCGCCAGCAGCCTTGGACGGGTTGCGGACTATGGCTACACCTTC,CASSLGRVADYGYTF
TRBJ1-2,14,TRBD1,.,TRBV4-2,TGTGCCAGCAGGATGACAGGGGGCAACTATGGCTACACCTTC,CASRMTGGNYGYTF
TRBJ1-1,13,.,.,TRBV2,TGTGCCAGCAGTGAGCCTTGGGGCACTGAAGCTTTCTTT,CASSEPWGTEAFF
TRBJ1-5,16,.,many,TRBV27,TGTGCCAGCAGTTCGGGGACCCCAGACACGGGCCAGCCCCAGCATTTT,CASSSGTPDTGQPQHF